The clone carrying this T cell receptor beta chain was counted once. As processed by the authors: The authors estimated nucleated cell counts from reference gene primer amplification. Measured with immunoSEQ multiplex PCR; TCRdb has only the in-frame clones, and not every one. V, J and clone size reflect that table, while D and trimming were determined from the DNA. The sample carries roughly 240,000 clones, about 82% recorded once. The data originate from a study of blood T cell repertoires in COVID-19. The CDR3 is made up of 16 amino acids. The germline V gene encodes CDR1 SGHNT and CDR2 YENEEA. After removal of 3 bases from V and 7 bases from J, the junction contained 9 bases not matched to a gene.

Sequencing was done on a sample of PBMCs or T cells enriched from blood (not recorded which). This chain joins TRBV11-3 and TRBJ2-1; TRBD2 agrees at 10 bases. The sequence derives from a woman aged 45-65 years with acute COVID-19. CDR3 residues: CASSLGVLAGENEQFF. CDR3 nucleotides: TGTGCCAGCAGCTTGGGGGTTCTAGCGGGGGAGAATGAGCAGTTCTTC.